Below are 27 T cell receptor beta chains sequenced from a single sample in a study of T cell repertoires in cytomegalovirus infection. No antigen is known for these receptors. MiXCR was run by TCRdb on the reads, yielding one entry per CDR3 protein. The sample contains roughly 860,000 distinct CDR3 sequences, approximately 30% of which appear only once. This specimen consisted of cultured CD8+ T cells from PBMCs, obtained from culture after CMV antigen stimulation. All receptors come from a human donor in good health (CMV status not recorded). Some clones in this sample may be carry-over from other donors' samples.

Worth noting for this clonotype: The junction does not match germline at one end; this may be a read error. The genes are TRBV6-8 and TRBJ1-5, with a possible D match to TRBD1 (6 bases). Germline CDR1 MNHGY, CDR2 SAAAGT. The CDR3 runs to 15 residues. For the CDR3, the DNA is TGTGCCAACAGTTCCCCGGACAGCTACGGACAGCCCCAGCATTTT. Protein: CANSSPDSYGQPQHF.

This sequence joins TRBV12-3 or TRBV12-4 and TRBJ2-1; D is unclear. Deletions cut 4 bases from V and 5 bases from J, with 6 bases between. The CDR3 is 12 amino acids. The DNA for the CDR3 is TGTGCCAGCAGTTCCATGGACAATGAGCAGTTCTTC. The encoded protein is CASSSMDNEQFF.

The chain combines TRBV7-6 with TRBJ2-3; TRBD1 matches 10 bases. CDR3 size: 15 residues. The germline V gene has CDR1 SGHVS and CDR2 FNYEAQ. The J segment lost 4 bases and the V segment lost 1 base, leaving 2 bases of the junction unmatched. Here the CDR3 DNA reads TGTGCCAGCAGCTTAGTGGGACAGGGGTCAGATACGCAGTATTTT. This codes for CASSLVGQGSDTQYF. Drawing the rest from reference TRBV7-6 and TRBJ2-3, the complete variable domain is GAGVSQSPRYKVTKRGQDVALRCDPISGHVSLYWYRQALGQGPEFLTYFNYEAQQDKSGLPNDRFSAERPEGSISTLTIQRTEQRDSAMYRCASSLVGQGSDTQYFGPGTRLTVL.

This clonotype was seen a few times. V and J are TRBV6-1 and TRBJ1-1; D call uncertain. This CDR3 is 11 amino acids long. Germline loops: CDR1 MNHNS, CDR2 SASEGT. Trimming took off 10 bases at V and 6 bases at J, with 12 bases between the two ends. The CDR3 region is CATHGGPEAFF. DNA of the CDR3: TGTGCCACCCACGGAGGGCCTGAAGCTTTCTTT.

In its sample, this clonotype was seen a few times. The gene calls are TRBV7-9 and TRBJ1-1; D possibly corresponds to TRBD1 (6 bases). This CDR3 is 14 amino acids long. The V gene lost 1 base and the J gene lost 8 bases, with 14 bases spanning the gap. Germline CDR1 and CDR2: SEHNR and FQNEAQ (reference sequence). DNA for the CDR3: TGTGCCAGCAGCTTAGACGCAGGGGCGCGAGAAGCTTTCTTT. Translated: CASSLDAGAREAFF. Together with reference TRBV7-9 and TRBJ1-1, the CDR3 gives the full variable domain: DTGVSQNPRHKITKRGQNVTFRCDPISEHNRLYWYRQTLGQGPEFLTYFQNEAQLEKSRLLSDRFSAERPKGSFSTLEIQRTEQGDSAMYLCASSLDAGAREAFFGQGTRLTVV.

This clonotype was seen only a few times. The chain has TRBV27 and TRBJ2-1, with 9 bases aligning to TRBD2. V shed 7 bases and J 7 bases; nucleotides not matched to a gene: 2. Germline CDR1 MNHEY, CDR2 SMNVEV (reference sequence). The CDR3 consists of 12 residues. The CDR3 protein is CASTSGVNEQFF. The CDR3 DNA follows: TGTGCCAGCACTAGCGGGGTTAATGAGCAGTTCTTC.

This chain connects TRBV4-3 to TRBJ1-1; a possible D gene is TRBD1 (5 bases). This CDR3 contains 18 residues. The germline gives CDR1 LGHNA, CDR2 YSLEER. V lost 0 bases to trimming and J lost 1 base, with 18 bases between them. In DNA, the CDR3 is TGCGCCAGCAGCCAAGATGATGGGGGGTCCAACCGGAACACTGAAGCTTTCTTT. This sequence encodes CASSQDDGGSNRNTEAFF.

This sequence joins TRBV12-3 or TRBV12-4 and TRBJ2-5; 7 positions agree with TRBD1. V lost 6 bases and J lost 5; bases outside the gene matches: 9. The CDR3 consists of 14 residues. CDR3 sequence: CASSPLPTGETQYF. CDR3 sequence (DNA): TGTGCCAGCAGCCCTCTCCCGACAGGGGAGACCCAGTACTTC.

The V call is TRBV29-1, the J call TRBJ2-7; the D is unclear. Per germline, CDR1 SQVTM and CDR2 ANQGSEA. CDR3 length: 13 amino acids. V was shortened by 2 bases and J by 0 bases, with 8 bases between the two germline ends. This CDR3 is CSVEFGSSYEQYF. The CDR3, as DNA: TGCAGCGTTGAATTTGGTTCCTCCTACGAGCAGTACTTC.

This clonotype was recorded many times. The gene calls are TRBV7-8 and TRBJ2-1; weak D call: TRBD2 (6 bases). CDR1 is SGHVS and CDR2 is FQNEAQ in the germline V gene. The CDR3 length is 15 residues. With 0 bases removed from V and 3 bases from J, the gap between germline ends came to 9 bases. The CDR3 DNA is TGTGCCAGCAGCTTAGCGCGGGGTAGCTACAATGAGCAGTTCTTC. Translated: CASSLARGSYNEQFF.

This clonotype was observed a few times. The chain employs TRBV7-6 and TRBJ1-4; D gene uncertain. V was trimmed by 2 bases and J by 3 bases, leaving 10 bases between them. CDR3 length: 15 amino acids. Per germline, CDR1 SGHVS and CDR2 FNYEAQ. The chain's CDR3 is CASSLIRAPNEKLFF. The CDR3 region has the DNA TGTGCCAGCAGCTTAATCCGGGCCCCTAATGAAAAACTGTTTTTT.

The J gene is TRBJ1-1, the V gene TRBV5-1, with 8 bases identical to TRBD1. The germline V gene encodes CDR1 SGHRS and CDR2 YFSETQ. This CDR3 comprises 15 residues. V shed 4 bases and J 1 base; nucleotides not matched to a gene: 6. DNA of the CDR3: TGCGCCAGCAGCCCCCAAGACAGGGGGAACACTGAAGCTTTCTTT. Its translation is CASSPQDRGNTEAFF.

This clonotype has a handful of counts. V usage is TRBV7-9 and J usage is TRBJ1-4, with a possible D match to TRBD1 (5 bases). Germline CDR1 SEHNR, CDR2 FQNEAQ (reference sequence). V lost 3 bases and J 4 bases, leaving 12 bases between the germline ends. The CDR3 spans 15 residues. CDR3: CASSFPGRFNEKLFF. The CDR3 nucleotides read TGTGCCAGCAGCTTCCCGGGACGCTTTAATGAAAAACTGTTTTTT.

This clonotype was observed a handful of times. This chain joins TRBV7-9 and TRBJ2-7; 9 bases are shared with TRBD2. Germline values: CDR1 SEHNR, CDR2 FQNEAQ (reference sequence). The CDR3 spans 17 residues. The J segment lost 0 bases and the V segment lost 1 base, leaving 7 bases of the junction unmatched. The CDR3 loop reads CASSLDPSGGTSYEQYF. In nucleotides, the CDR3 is TGTGCCAGCAGCTTAGATCCCAGCGGGGGGACCTCCTACGAGCAGTACTTC. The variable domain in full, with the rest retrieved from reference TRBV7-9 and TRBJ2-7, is DTGVSQNPRHKITKRGQNVTFRCDPISEHNRLYWYRQTLGQGPEFLTYFQNEAQLEKSRLLSDRFSAERPKGSFSTLEIQRTEQGDSAMYLCASSLDPSGGTSYEQYFGPGTRLTVT.

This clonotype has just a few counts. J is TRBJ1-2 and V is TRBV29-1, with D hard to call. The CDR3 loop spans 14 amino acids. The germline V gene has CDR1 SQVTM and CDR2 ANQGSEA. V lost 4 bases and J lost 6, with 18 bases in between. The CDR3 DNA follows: TGCAGCGTTGCCCAAGCCGTGTGGGCGGATGGCTACACCTTC. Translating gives CSVAQAVWADGYTF.

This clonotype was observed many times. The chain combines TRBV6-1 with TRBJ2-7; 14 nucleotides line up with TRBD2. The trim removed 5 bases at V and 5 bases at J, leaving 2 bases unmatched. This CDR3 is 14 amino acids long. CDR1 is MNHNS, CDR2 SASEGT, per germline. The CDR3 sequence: CASSPGLAGDEQYV. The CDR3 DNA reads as TGTGCCAGCAGTCCGGGACTAGCGGGGGACGAGCAGTACGTC.

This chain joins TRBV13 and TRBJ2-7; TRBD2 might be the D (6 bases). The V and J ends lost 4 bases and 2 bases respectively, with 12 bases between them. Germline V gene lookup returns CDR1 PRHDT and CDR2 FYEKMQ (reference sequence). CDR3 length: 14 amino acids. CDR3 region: CASSSGLQTYEQYF. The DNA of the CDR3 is TGTGCCAGCAGCTCGGGACTCCAGACCTACGAGCAGTACTTC.

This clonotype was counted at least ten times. The chain's CDR3 is CASRPREGFWEVQFF. The CDR3 DNA reads TGTGCCAGCAGGCCAAGGGAAGGTTTCTGGGAAGTGCAGTTCTTC. The chain couples TRBV7-2 to TRBJ2-1; D is uncertain. The germline V gene encodes CDR1 SGHTA and CDR2 FQGNSA. V was shortened by 6 bases and J by 12 bases, with 24 bases between the two germline ends. There are 15 residues in the CDR3.

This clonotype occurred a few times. CDR3 in DNA: TGTGCCAGCAGCTCGTCAGGGGGCAGCGGGGAGACCCAGTACTTC. Its translation is CASSSSGGSGETQYF. The rearrangement uses TRBV5-4 and TRBJ2-5, with TRBD1 matching over 8 bases. The CDR3 is 15 amino acids. Germline CDR1 SGHNT, CDR2 YYREEE (reference sequence). After removal of 3 bases from V and 5 bases from J, the junction contained 9 bases not matched to a gene.

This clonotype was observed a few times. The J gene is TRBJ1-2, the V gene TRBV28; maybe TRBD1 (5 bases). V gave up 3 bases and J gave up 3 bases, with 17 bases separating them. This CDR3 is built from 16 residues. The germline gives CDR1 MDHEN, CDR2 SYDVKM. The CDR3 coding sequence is TGTGCCAGCAGTTTCCCAGACAGCTTAACTCACTATGGCTACACCTTC. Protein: CASSFPDSLTHYGYTF.

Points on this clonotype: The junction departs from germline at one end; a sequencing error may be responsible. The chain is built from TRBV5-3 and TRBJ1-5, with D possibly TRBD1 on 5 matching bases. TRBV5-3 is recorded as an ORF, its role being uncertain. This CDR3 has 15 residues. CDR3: CASSWRWDLNQPQHF. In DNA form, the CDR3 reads TGTGCCAGCAGCTGGAGGTGGGACTTAAATCAGCCCCAGCATTTT.

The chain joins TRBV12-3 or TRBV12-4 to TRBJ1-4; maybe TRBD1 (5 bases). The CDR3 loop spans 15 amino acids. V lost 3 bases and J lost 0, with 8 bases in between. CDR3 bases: TGTGCCAGCAGTTTTGAAGGGGCAACTAATGAAAAACTGTTTTTT. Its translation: CASSFEGATNEKLFF.

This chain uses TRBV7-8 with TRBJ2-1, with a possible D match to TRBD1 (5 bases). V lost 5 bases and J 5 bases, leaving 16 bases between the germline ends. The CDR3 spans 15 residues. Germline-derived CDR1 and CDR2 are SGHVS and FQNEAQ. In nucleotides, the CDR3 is TGTGCCAGCAGCAGGAAGGAGACAGCGCACAATGAGCAGTTCTTC. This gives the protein CASSRKETAHNEQFF.

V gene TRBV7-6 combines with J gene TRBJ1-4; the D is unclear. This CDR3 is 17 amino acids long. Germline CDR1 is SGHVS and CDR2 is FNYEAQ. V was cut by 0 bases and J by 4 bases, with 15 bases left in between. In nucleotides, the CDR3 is TGTGCCAGCAGCTTAGCCGGAAGAGGGTCCTATAATGAAAAACTGTTTTTT. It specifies CASSLAGRGSYNEKLFF.

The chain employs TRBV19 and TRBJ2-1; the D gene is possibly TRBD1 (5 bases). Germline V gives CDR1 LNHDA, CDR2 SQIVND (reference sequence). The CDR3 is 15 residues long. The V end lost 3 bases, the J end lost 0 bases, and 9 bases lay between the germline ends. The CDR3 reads CASSMEQVSYNEQFF. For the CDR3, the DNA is TGTGCCAGTAGTATGGAACAGGTCTCCTACAATGAGCAGTTCTTC.

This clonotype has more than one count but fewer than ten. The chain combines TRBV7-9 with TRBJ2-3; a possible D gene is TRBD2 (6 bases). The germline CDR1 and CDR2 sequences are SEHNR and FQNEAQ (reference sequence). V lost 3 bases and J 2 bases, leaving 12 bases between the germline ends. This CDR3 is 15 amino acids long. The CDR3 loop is CASSLTRRSTDTQYF. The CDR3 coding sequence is TGTGCCAGCAGCTTGACTAGAAGGTCCACAGATACGCAGTATTTT. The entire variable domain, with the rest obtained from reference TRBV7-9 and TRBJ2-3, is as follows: DTGVSQNPRHKITKRGQNVTFRCDPISEHNRLYWYRQTLGQGPEFLTYFQNEAQLEKSRLLSDRFSAERPKGSFSTLEIQRTEQGDSAMYLCASSLTRRSTDTQYFGPGTRLTVL.

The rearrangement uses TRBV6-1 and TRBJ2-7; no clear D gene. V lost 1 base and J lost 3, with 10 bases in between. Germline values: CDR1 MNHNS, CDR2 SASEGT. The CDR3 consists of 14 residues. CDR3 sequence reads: CASSEVIGNYEQYF. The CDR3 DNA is TGTGCCAGCAGTGAAGTTATAGGGAACTACGAGCAGTACTTC.